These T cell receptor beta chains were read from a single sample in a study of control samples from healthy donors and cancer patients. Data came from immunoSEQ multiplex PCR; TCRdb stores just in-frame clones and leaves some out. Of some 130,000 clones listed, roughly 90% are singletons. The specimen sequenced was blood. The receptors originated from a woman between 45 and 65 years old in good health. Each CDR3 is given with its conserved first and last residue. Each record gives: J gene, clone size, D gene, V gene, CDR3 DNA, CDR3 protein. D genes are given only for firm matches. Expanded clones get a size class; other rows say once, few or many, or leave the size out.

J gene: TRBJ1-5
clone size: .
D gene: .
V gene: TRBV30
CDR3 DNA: TGTGCCTGGAGTCGTGGGATAGAGCAGCCCCAGCATTTT
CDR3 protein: CAWSRGIEQPQHF

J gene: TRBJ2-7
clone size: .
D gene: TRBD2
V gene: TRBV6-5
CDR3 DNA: TGTGCCAGCGTGTCGTTAGCGGGACAGCAGTACTTC
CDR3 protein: CASVSLAGQQYF

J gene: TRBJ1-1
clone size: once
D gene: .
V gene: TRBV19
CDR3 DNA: TGTGCCACTCTGACAGGAAACACTGAAGCTTTCTTT
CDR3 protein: CATLTGNTEAFF

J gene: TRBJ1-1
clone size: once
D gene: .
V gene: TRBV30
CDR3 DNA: TGTGCCTGGAGTTTCGGTATGAACACTGAAGCTTTCTTT
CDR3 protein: CAWSFGMNTEAFF

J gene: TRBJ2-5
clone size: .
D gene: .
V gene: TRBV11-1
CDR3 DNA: TGTGCCAGCAGCGAGACGGAGACCCAGTACTTC
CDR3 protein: CASSETETQYF

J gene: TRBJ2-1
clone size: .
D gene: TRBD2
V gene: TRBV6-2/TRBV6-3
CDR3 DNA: TGTGCCAGCAGCTATCGTACTAGCGGGCTATACAATGAGCAGTTCTTC
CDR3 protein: CASSYRTSGLYNEQFF

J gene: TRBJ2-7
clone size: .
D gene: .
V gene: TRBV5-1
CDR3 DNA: TGCGCCAGCAGCTTGCGGCTTGCCTACGAGCAGTACTTC
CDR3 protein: CASSLRLAYEQYF

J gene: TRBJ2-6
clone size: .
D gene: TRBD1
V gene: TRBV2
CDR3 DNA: TGTGCCAGCACCCCGAACAGGGGGCTCGGGGCCAACGTCCTGACTTTC
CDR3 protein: CASTPNRGLGANVLTF

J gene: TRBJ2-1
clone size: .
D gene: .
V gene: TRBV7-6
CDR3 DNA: TGTGCCAGCAGCATAGACACACACCGCTACAATGAGCAGTTCTTC
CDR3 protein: CASSIDTHRYNEQFF

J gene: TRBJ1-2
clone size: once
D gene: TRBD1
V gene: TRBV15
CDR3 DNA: TGTGCCACCAGCAGGCTACCTGACAGGGGGCAAAACGGCTACACCTTC
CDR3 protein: CATSRLPDRGQNGYTF

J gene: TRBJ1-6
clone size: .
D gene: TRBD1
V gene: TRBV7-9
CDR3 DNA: TGTGCCAGCAGCCGGGACAGTCGAAATTCACCCCTCCACTTT
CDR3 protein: CASSRDSRNSPLHF

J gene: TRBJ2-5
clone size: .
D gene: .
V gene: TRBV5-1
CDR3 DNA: TGCGCCAGCAGCTTCCGGGGGACGGTCCAAGAGACCCAGTACTTC
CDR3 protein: CASSFRGTVQETQYF

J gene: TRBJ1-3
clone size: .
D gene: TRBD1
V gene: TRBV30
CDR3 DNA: TGTGCCTGGGTGGACAGGGCGATCTCTGGAAACACCATATATTTT
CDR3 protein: CAWVDRAISGNTIYF

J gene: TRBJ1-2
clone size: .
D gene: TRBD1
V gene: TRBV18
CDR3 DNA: TGTGCCAGCTCACCGCAGGACAGGACCTATGGCTACACCTTC
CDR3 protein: CASSPQDRTYGYTF

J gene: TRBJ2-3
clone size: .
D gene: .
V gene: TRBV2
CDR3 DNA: TGTGCCAGCAGTGAACCTAAAGGGGCAGATACGCAGTATTTT
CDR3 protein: CASSEPKGADTQYF

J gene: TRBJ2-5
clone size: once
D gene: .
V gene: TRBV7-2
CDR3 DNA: TGTGCCAGCAGCTTGCGGCCAGTTGAGACCCAGTACTTC
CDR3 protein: CASSLRPVETQYF

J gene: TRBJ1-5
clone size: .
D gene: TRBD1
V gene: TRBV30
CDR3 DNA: TGTGCCTGGAGTGTAAGAGGTACAGGGGATCAGCCCCAGCATTTT
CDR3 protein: CAWSVRGTGDQPQHF

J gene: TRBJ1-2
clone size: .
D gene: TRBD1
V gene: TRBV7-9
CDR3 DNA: TGTGCCAGCAGCTTAGCGCTCGGCAGGGGGTCTGGCTACACCTTC
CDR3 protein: CASSLALGRGSGYTF

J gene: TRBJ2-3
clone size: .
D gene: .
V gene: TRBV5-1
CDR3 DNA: TGCGCCAGCAGCTTAGACAGGACTACTAGCACAGATACGCAGTATTTT
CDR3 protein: CASSLDRTTSTDTQYF

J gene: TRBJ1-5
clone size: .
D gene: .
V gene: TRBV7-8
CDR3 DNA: TGTGCCAGCAGCTTGGGAGGAGGGCAGCCCCAGCATTTT
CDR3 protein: CASSLGGGQPQHF

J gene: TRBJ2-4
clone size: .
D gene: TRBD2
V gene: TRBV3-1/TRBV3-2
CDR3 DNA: TGTGCCAGCAGCGCGACTAGCGGGACGTCAAACATTCAGTACTTC
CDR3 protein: CASSATSGTSNIQYF

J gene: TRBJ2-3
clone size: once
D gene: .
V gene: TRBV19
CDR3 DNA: TGTGCCAGTAGGAACCGGGGTGCCTCAGATACGCAGTATTTT
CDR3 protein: CASRNRGASDTQYF

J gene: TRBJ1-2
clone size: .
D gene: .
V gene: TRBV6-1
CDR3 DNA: TGTGCCAGCAGTGAATCCCCGAATGGGTGGGATGGCTACACCTTC
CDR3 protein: CASSESPNGWDGYTF

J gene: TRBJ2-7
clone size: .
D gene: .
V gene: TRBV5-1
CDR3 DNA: TGCGCCAGCAGACCCGAATCGGGGAGGGAGCAGTACTTC
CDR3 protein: CASRPESGREQYF

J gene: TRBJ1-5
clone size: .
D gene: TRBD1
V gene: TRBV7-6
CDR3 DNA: TGTGCCAGCAGCAGATATAGCCGGGACAGGGGTGTTTCGAGATATAGCAATCAGCCCCAGCATTTT
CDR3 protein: CASSRYSRDRGVSRYSNQPQHF

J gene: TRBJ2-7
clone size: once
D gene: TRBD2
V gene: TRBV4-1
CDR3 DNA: TGCGCCAGCAGCCAAGAAAAAGTAGCGGGAGCGGACGAGCAGTACTTC
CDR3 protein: CASSQEKVAGADEQYF

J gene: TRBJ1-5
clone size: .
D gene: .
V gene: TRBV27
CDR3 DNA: TGTGCCAGCAGTTTCAGGGGTCAGCCCCAGCATTTT
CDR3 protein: CASSFRGQPQHF

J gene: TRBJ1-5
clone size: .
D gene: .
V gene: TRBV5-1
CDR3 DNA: TGCGCCAGCAGCCAGGACCCCGGAGAGCCCCAGCATTTT
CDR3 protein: CASSQDPGEPQHF

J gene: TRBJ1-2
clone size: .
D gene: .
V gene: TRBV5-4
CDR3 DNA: TGTGCCAGCAGCCGAGTTGGGCAGGAGCGCTACACCTTC
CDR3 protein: CASSRVGQERYTF

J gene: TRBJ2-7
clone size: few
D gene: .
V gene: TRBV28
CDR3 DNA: TGTGCCAGCAGTACGGCCTACGAGCAGTACTTC
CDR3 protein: CASSTAYEQYF

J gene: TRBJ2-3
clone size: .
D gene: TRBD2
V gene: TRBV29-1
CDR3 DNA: TGCAGCGCCCCTTCGGGAGCGGGGCCCTCAGATACGCAGTATTTT
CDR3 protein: CSAPSGAGPSDTQYF

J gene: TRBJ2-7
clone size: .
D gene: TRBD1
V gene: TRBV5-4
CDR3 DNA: TGTGCCAGCAGCCTCAACAGGGGACGGATTGCGGACGAGCAGTACTTC
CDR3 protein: CASSLNRGRIADEQYF

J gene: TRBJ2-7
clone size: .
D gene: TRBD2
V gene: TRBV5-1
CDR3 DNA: TGCGCCAGCAGCTTGGTAGCGGGACCTTACGAGCAGTACTTC
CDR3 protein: CASSLVAGPYEQYF

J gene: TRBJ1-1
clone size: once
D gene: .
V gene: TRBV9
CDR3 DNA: TGTGCCAGCAGCGTAGTTCTGCCGGCAGAAGCTTTCTTT
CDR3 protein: CASSVVLPAEAFF

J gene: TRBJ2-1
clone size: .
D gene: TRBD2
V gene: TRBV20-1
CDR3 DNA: TGCAGTGCTAGTCGGAGCGGGGGGGCCGGGGTTTGGGAGCAGTTCTTC
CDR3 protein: CSASRSGGAGVWEQFF

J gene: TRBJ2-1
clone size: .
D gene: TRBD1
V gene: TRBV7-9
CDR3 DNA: TGTGCCAGCAGCCCAAGACCACAGGGGGCCCGCAATGAGCAGTTCTTC
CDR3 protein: CASSPRPQGARNEQFF

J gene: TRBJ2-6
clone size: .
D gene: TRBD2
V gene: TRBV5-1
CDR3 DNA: TGCGCCAGCAGCTGGGAGGGGTCTGGGGCCAACGTCCTGACTTTC
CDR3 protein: CASSWEGSGANVLTF

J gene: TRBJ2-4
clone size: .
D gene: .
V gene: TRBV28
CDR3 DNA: TGTGCCAGCAGTTTACTGGACGGGGAGACCAAAAACATTCAGTACTTC
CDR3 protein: CASSLLDGETKNIQYF

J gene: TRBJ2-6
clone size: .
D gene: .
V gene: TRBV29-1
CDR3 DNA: TGCAGCGTTGCTGGTCCCTCTGGGGCCAACGTCCTGACTTTC
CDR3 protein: CSVAGPSGANVLTF

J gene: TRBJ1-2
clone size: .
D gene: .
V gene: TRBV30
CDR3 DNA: TGTGCCTGGAGATTAGCAGCTACTAACTATGGCTACACCTTC
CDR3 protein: CAWRLAATNYGYTF

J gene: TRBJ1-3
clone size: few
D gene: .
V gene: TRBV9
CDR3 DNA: TGTGCCAGCAGCGTAGTCGGGATTACTGGAAACACCATATATTTT
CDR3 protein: CASSVVGITGNTIYF

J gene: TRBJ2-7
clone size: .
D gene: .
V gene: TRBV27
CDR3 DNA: TGTGCCAGCAGTTTAACCGGGGGAATGAGGATCTACGAGCAGTACTTC
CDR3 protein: CASSLTGGMRIYEQYF

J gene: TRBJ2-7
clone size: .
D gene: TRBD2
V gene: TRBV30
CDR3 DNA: TGTGCCTACCTAGCGGGGCCCCACGAGCAGTACTTC
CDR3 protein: CAYLAGPHEQYF

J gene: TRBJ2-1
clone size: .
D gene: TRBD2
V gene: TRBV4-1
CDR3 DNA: TGCGCCAGCAGCCAAGATTGGGAGGGGAGCGCCTACAATGAGCAGTTCTTC
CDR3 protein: CASSQDWEGSAYNEQFF

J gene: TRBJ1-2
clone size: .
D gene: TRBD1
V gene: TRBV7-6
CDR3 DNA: TGTGCCAGCAGCTTAGACAGGGGCTATGGCTACACCTTC
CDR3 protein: CASSLDRGYGYTF

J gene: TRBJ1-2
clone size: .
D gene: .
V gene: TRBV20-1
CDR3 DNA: TGCAGTGCCCACGGTTCCTATGGCTACACCTTC
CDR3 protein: CSAHGSYGYTF

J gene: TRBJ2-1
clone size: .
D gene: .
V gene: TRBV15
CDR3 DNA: TGTGCCACCAGCAGAGATCTCTCGGAAAGTCTCTACAATGAGCAGTTCTTC
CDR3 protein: CATSRDLSESLYNEQFF

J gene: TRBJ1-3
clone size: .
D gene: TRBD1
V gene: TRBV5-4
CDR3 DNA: TGTGCCAGCAGCTTGGGGGACAGGGGGCGATCTGGAAACACCATATATTTT
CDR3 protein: CASSLGDRGRSGNTIYF

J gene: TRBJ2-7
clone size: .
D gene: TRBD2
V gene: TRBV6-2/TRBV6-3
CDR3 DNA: TGTGCCAGCAGTTACCCTAGCGGGGGGGCCTACGAGCAGTACTTC
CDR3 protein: CASSYPSGGAYEQYF

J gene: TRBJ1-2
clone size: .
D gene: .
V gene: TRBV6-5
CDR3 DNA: TGTGCCAGCAGTCGGACGACAGCCAACTATGGCTACACCTTC
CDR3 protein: CASSRTTANYGYTF

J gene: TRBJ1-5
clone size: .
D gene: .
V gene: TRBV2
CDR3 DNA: TGTGCCAGCAGTGAAGCGAGCCGGACTCCTGTTAGCAATCAGCCCCAGCATTTT
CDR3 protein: CASSEASRTPVSNQPQHF

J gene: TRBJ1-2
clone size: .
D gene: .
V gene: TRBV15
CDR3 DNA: TGTGCCACCAGCAGACCCCGGCGGGGGGGCGTCTATGGCTACACCTTC
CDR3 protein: CATSRPRRGGVYGYTF

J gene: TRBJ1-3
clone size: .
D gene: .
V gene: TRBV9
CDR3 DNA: TGTGCCAGCAGCGTAACCGGGGGGACCTCACAGGACACCATATATTTT
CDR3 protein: CASSVTGGTSQDTIYF

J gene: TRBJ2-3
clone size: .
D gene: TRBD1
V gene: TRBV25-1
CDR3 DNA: TGTGCCAGCAGCGCGGGACAGGGGGCGAGAGATACGCAGTATTTT
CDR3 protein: CASSAGQGARDTQYF

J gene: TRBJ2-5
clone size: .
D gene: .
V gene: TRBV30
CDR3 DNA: TGTGCCTGGAGTGGGCTCGCCGGGGAGACCCAGTACTTC
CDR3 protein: CAWSGLAGETQYF